The rows below give T cell receptor beta chains drawn from one sample of a study of response to subunit inactivated influenza vaccine. MiXCR, run by TCRdb on the RT-PCR reads, gives a single entry per CDR3 protein. The sample contains about 570,000 distinct CDR3 sequences, 10% to 12% of which appear only once. The sample was also reused in another study, on T cells expressing NK-cell markers.

The sample was PBMCs from blood, taken on the day of vaccination. The receptors originated from a man aged 45-60 years who received an inactivated influenza vaccine. Both conserved end residues are part of each CDR3. Only part of the rows carry a size: once, few, many, or a class if the clone is expanded.

clone_size: .
v_call: TRBV5-1
j_call: TRBJ2-7
cdr3_aa: CASSFDSSSYEQYF

clone_size: few
v_call: TRBV11-2
j_call: TRBJ1-2
cdr3_aa: CASSAARSGYGYTF

clone_size: many
v_call: TRBV12-3/TRBV12-4
j_call: TRBJ2-7
cdr3_aa: CASSHHGNTYEQYF

clone_size: few
v_call: TRBV7-2
j_call: TRBJ2-2
cdr3_aa: CASTRGMGFGELFF

clone_size: .
v_call: TRBV18
j_call: TRBJ2-2
cdr3_aa: CASSHTMGPGRRAANTGELFF

clone_size: few
v_call: TRBV6-2/TRBV6-3
j_call: TRBJ2-2
cdr3_aa: CASSPHTGQGTGELFF

clone_size: .
v_call: TRBV25-1
j_call: TRBJ2-3
cdr3_aa: CASSESRLFTDTQYF

clone_size: .
v_call: TRBV19
j_call: TRBJ2-3
cdr3_aa: CASSILAEPTDTQYF

clone_size: many
v_call: TRBV11-2
j_call: TRBJ2-7
cdr3_aa: CASSTRQGSYEQYF

clone_size: few
v_call: TRBV20-1
j_call: TRBJ1-3
cdr3_aa: CSARGSQGLSSGNTIYF

clone_size: .
v_call: TRBV7-8
j_call: TRBJ1-2
cdr3_aa: CASSLAPDRGTYYGYTF

clone_size: many
v_call: TRBV20-1
j_call: TRBJ2-7
cdr3_aa: CSGGGSSSYEQYF

clone_size: few
v_call: TRBV5-1
j_call: TRBJ2-7
cdr3_aa: CASSLSSADRGYEQYF

clone_size: many
v_call: TRBV4-3
j_call: TRBJ2-1
cdr3_aa: CASSQQDLHNEQFF

clone_size: once
v_call: TRBV7-2
j_call: TRBJ2-5
cdr3_aa: CASSTSVAQYF

clone_size: many
v_call: TRBV3-1
j_call: TRBJ1-6
cdr3_aa: CASSQGRNSPLHF

clone_size: .
v_call: TRBV12-3/TRBV12-4
j_call: TRBJ2-3
cdr3_aa: CASSRVAGSRADTQYF

clone_size: .
v_call: TRBV12-3/TRBV12-4
j_call: TRBJ1-1
cdr3_aa: CASSLGGTPAAFF

clone_size: .
v_call: TRBV2
j_call: TRBJ2-1
cdr3_aa: CASSAEGQGGNEQFF

clone_size: few
v_call: TRBV12-3/TRBV12-4
j_call: TRBJ1-5
cdr3_aa: CASRQEGGAFGPQHF

clone_size: few
v_call: TRBV29-1
j_call: TRBJ2-2
cdr3_aa: CSVTVNGELFF

clone_size: few
v_call: TRBV5-1
j_call: TRBJ2-1
cdr3_aa: CASSLERAREQFF

clone_size: .
v_call: TRBV3-1
j_call: TRBJ2-7
cdr3_aa: CASSQDGGPYEQYF

clone_size: .
v_call: TRBV9
j_call: TRBJ2-6
cdr3_aa: CASSVGQARSGANVLTF

clone_size: .
v_call: TRBV20-1
j_call: TRBJ2-7
cdr3_aa: CSANAQGGYEQYF

clone_size: few
v_call: TRBV5-1
j_call: TRBJ2-1
cdr3_aa: CASSLEGASGNNEQFF

clone_size: .
v_call: TRBV2
j_call: TRBJ1-2
cdr3_aa: CASSGPPGAQSGYTF

clone_size: few
v_call: TRBV25-1
j_call: TRBJ2-1
cdr3_aa: CASSHLGTPGHNEQFF

clone_size: .
v_call: TRBV27
j_call: TRBJ1-3
cdr3_aa: CASSRTGNGNTIYF

clone_size: .
v_call: TRBV5-5
j_call: TRBJ2-7
cdr3_aa: CASSFTGIHEQYF

clone_size: .
v_call: TRBV28
j_call: TRBJ2-2
cdr3_aa: CASSWTVFANTGELFF

clone_size: few
v_call: TRBV12-3/TRBV12-4
j_call: TRBJ2-7
cdr3_aa: CASASLAGSYEQYF

clone_size: .
v_call: TRBV9
j_call: TRBJ2-5
cdr3_aa: CASSPGTSGGAVGETQYF

clone_size: many
v_call: TRBV7-2
j_call: TRBJ2-2
cdr3_aa: CASSPQNTGELFF

clone_size: .
v_call: TRBV6-2/TRBV6-3
j_call: TRBJ1-1
cdr3_aa: CASQGQSPTEAFF

clone_size: .
v_call: TRBV25-1
j_call: TRBJ2-7
cdr3_aa: CASSEFLEQYF

clone_size: once
v_call: TRBV5-4
j_call: TRBJ1-1
cdr3_aa: CASRPDRFHSEAFF

clone_size: few
v_call: TRBV5-4
j_call: TRBJ2-2
cdr3_aa: CASSLQRTGELFF